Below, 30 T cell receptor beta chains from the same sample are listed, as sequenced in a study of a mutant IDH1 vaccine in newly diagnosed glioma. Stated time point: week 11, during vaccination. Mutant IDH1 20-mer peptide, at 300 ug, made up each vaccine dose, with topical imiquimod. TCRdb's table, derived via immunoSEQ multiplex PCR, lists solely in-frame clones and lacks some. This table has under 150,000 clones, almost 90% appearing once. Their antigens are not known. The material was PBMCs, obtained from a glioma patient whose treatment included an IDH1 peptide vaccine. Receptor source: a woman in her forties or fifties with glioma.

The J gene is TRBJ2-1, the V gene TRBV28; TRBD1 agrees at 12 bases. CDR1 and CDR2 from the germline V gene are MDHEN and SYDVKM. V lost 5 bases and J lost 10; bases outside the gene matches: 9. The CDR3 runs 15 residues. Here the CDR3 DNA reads TGTGCCAGCAGTCCCGCGGGACAGGGGGCAGGGGAGCAGTTCTTC. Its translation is CASSPAGQGAGEQFF.

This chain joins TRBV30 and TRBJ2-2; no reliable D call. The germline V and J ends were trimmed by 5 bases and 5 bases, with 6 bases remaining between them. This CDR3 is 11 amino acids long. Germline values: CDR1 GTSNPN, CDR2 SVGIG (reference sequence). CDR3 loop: CAWDTTGELFF. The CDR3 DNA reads TGTGCCTGGGACACTACCGGGGAGCTGTTTTTT.

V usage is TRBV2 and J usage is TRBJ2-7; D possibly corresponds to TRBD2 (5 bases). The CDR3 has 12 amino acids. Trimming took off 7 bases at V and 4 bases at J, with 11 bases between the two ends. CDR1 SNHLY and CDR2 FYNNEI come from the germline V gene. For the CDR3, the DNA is TGTGCCAGCACTGGCAGCGGTTACGAGCAGTACTTC. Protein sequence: CASTGSGYEQYF. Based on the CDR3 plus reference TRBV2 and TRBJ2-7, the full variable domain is EPEVTQTPSHQVTQMGQEVILRCVPISNHLYFYWYRQILGQKVEFLVSFYNNEISEKSEIFDDQFSVERPDGSNFTLKIRSTKLEDSAMYFCASTGSGYEQYFGPGTRLTVT.

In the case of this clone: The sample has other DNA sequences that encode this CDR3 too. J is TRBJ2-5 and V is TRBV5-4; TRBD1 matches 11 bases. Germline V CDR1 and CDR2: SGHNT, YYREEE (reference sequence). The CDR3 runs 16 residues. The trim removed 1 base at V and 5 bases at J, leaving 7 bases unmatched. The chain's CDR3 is CASSLPGQGVGETQYF. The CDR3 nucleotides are TGTGCCAGCAGCTTGCCGGGACAGGGGGTTGGGGAGACCCAGTACTTC.

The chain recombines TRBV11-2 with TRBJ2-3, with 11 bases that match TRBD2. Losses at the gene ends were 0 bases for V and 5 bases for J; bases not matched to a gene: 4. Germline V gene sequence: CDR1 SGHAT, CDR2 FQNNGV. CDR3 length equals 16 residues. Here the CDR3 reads CASSLDPLAGGDTQYF. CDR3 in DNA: TGTGCCAGCAGCTTAGATCCCCTAGCGGGAGGAGATACGCAGTATTTT.

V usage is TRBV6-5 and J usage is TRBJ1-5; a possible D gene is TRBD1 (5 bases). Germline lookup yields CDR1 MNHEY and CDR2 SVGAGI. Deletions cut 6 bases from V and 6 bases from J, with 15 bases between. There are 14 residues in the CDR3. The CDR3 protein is CASSLGGSGQPQHF. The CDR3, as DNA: TGTGCCAGCAGCCTCGGGGGGTCCGGTCAGCCCCAGCATTTT.

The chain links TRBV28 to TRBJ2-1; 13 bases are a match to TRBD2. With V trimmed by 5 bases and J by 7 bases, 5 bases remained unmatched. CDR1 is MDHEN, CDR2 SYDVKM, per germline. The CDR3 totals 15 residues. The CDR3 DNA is TGTGCCAGCAGTCTGGGACTAGCGGGAAGGAATGAGCAGTTCTTC. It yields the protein CASSLGLAGRNEQFF.

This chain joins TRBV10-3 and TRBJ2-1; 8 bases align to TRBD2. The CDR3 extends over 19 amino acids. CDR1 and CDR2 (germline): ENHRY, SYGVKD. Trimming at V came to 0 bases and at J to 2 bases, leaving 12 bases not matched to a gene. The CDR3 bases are TGTGCCATCAGTGAGTCGATGGGGCTAGCGGGCGTGACCTACAATGAGCAGTTCTTC. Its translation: CAISESMGLAGVTYNEQFF.

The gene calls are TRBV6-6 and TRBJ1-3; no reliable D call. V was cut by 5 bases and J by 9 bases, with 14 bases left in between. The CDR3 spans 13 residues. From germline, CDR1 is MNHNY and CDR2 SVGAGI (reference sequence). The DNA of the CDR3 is TGTGCCAGCAGTCCCTCCCCCGAAGGCACCATATATTTT. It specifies CASSPSPEGTIYF.

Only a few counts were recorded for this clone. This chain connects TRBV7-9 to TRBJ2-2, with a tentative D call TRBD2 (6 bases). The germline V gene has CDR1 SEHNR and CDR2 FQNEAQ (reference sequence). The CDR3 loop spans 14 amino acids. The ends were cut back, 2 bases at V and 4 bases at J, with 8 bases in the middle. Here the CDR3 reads CASSLWGVTGELFF. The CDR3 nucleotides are TGTGCCAGCAGCTTATGGGGGGTCACCGGGGAGCTGTTTTTT.

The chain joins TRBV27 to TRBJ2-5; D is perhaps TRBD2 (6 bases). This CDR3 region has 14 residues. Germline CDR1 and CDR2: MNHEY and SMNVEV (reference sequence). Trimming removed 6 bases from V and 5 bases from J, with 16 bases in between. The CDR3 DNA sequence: TGTGCCAGCAGAGGGCTAGCGACCGAGGAGACCCAGTACTTC. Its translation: CASRGLATEETQYF.

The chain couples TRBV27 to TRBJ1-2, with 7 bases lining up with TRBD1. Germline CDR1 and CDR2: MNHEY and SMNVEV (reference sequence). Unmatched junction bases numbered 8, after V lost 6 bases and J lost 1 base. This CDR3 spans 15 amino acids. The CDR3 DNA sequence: TGTGCCAGCAGCCCCTCGGACAGGAGTAACTATGGCTACACCTTC. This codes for CASSPSDRSNYGYTF.

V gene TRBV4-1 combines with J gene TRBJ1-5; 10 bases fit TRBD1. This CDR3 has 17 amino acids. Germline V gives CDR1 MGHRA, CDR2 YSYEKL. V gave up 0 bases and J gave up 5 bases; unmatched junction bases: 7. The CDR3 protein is CASSQDRGQGSDQPQHF. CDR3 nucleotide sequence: TGCGCCAGCAGCCAAGACCGGGGACAGGGGAGTGATCAGCCCCAGCATTTT.

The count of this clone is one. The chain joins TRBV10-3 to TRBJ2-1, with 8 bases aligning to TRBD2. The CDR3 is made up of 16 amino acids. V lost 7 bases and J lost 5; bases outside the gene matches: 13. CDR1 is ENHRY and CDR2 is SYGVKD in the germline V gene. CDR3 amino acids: CAITARAGVIDNEQFF. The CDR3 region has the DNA TGTGCCATCACCGCCAGAGCGGGAGTGATAGACAATGAGCAGTTCTTC.

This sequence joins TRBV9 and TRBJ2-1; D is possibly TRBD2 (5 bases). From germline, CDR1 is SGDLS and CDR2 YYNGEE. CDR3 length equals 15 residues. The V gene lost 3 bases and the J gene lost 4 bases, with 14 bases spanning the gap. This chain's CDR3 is CASSGGVPSYNEQFF. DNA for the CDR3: TGTGCCAGCAGCGGGGGAGTACCCTCTTACAATGAGCAGTTCTTC.

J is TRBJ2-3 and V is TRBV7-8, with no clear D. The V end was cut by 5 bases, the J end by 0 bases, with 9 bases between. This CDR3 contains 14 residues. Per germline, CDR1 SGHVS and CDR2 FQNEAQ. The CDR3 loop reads CASSPGRSTDTQYF. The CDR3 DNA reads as TGTGCCAGCAGCCCCGGACGGAGCACAGATACGCAGTATTTT.

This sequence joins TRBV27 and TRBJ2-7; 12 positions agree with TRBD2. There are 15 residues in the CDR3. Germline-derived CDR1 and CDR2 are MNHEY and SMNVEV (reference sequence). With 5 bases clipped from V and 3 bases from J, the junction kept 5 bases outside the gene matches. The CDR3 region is CASSMTSGSFYEQYF. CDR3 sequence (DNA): TGTGCCAGCAGTATGACTAGCGGGAGCTTCTACGAGCAGTACTTC.

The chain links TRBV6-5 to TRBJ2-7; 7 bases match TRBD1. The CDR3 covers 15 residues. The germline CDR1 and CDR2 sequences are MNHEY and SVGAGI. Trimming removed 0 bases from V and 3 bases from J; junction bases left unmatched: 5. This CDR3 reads CASSYSTPGGYEQYF. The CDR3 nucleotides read TGTGCCAGCAGTTACTCCACCCCAGGGGGCTACGAGCAGTACTTC.

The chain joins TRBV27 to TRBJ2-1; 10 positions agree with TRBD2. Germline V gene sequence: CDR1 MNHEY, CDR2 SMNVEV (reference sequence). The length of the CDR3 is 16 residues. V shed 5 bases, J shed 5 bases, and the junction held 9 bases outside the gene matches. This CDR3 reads CASSRLAGVHNNEQFF. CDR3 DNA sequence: TGTGCCAGCAGTAGGCTAGCGGGAGTTCATAACAATGAGCAGTTCTTC.

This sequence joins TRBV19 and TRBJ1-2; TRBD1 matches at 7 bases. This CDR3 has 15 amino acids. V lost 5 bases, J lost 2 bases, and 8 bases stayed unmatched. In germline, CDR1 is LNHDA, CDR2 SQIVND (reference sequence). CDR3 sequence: CASSLAGGANYGYTF. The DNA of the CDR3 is TGTGCCAGTAGTCTCGCAGGGGGGGCCAACTATGGCTACACCTTC.

CDR3: CASRGNEKLFF. CDR3 coding DNA: TGCGCCAGCAGAGGTAATGAAAAACTGTTTTTT. The genes are TRBV10-2 and TRBJ1-4; D unresolved. CDR3 length: 11 amino acids. Germline CDR1 is WSHSY and CDR2 is SAAADI. Deletions cut 6 bases from V and 4 bases from J, with 3 bases between.

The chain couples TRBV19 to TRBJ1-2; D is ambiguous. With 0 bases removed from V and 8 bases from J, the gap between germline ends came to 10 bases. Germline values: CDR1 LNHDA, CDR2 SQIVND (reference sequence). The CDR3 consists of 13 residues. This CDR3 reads CASSIEQYSGYTF. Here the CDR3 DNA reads TGTGCCAGTAGTATAGAACAGTATAGCGGCTACACCTTC.

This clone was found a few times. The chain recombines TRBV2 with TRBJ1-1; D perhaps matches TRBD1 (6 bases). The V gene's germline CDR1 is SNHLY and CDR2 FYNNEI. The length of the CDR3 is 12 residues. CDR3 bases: TGTGTTTCGGGGGCGCAGAACACTGAAGCTTTCTTT. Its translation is CVSGAQNTEAFF.

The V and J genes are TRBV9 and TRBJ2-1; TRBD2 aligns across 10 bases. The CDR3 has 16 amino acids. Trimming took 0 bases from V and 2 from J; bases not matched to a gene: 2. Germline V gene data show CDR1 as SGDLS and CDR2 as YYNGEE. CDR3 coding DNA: TGTGCCAGCAGCGTAGCTAGCGGGAGACCCTACAATGAGCAGTTCTTC. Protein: CASSVASGRPYNEQFF.

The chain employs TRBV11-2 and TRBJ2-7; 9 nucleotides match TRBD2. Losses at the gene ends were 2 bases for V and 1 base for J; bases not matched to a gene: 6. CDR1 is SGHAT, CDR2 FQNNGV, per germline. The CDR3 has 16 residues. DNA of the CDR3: TGTGCCAGCAGCTTACGAACAGCGGGAGGTTCCTACGAGCAGTACTTC. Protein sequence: CASSLRTAGGSYEQYF.

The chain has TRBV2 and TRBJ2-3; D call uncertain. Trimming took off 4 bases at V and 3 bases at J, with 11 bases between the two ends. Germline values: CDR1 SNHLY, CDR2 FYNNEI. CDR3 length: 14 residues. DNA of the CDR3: TGTGCCAGCAGTGGTTTGGCGGCAACAGATACGCAGTATTTT. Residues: CASSGLAATDTQYF.

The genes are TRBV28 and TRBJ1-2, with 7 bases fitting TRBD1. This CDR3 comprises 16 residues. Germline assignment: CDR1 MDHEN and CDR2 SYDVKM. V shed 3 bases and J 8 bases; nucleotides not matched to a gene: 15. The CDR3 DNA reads TGTGCCAGCAGTTTTTTTCTTAGGCAGGGGGGAAAGGGCTACACCTTC. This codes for CASSFFLRQGGKGYTF.

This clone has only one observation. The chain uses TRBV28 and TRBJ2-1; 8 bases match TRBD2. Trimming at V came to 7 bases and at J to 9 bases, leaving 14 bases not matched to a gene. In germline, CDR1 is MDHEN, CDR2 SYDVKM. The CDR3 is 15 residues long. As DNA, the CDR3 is TGTGCCAGCACCCCCGCCCCGGGAGGGCCTCGTGAGCAGTTCTTC. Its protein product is CASTPAPGGPREQFF.

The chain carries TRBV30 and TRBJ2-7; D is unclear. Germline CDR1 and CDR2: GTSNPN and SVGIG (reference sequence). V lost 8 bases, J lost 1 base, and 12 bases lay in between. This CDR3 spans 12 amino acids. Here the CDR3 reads CASLTGSYEQYF. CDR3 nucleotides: TGTGCCAGTTTAACTGGATCCTACGAGCAGTACTTC.

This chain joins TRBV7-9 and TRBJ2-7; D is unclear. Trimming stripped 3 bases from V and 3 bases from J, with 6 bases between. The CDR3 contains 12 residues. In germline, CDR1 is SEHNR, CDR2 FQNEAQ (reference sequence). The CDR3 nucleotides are TGTGCCAGCAGCTTCAACCACTACGAGCAGTACTTC. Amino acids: CASSFNHYEQYF.